The present T cell receptor beta chain was sequenced within a study of T cells expressing NK-cell markers. TCRdb re-called the 5' RACE reads and catalogs CDR3 proteins one per entry, DNA excluded. This table lists about 390,000 distinct CDR3 sequences. The CDR3 covers 13 residues. The sample taken for sequencing was blood T cells: a sorted CD56 or NKG2C T cell subset, CD4+ or CD8+ T cells, or bulk PBMC T cells (not recorded which). The chain has TRBV12-3 or TRBV12-4 and TRBJ1-1. The clonotype originates from a woman aged 50 to 65 in good health. CDR3 region: CASSPRGGWLAFF.